The 4 T cell receptor beta chains listed next were all sequenced from one sample in a study of tumor-infiltrating lymphocytes in primary liver carcinoma. TCR beta cDNA came from approximately 540 ng total RNA, primed with a constant-region primer. Libraries covering TCR beta were generated through three nested multiplex PCR rounds (using a slightly modified ARM-PCR). A C-beta reverse primer and TRBV1-TRBV30 forward primers served in each of the first two PCR rounds, at approximately 10 cycles apiece. TCRdb re-called the multiplex PCR reads through MiXCR, storing one row per CDR3 protein. The sample lists 330,000 or so distinct CDR3 sequences, approximately 64% seen once, with about 6.1% in the top ten. It was unsorted whole blood that yielded blood RNA, and germline DNA was also extracted. Sequencing was done on a sample of peripheral blood. The receptors derive from a man aged 35 to 55 with primary liver carcinoma and hepatitis B virus infection.

Comments on this clonotype: The final CDR3 position lacks the conserved phenylalanine or tryptophan, pointing to a likely read error. V gene TRBV10-3 combines with J gene TRBJ2-5; 9 bases are shared with TRBD1. The DNA end favors TRBJ2-7, so the J call may be wrong. Germline assignment: CDR1 ENHRY and CDR2 SYGVKD. This CDR3 has 13 residues. In nucleotides, the CDR3 is TGTGCCATCAATGCGGACAGGGGATACGAGCAGTACCTC. It translates to CAINADRGYEQYL.

This clonotype was counted many times. A single base separates this from a much larger clone, so it may be a read error. V gene TRBV11-1 combines with J gene TRBJ2-2; D not certain. The germline V and J ends were trimmed by 4 bases and 10 bases, with 19 bases remaining between them. The CDR3 is made up of 15 amino acids. The germline CDR1 and CDR2 sequences are SGHAT and FQDESV (reference sequence). CDR3: CASSYRARSVEELFF. The CDR3 DNA reads TGTGCCAGCAGCTACCGGGCTAGGAGCGTCGAGGAGCTGTTTTTT.

Points on this clonotype: This could be a read error, since a much larger clone is one nucleotide away. The gene calls are TRBV6-2 or TRBV6-3 and TRBJ2-1; 10 bases are a match to TRBD2. Trimming at V came to 2 bases and at J to 8 bases, leaving 6 bases not matched to a gene. CDR3 length equals 15 residues. Germline CDR1 reads MNHEY; CDR2 reads SVGEGT. DNA for the CDR3: TGTGCCAGCAGTTACCTAGCGGGAGTTAGGGATGAGCAGTTCTTC. This sequence encodes CASSYLAGVRDEQFF.

The chain combines TRBV28 with TRBJ2-3; no definite D call. This CDR3 comprises 15 residues. Trimming stripped 3 bases from V and 2 bases from J, with 12 bases between. The V gene's germline CDR1 is MDHEN and CDR2 SYDVKM. The CDR3 coding sequence is TGTGCCAGCAGTTTGACTGGCGAGGTCACAGATACGCAGTATTTT. Protein product: CASSLTGEVTDTQYF.